Each of the 29 T cell receptor beta chains below was sequenced from the same sample in a study of shared clonotypes between healthy human individuals. Sequencing was performed with immunoSEQ multiplex PCR; in TCRdb, only in-frame clones are kept and a portion is missing. Of about 990,000 clones listed, 75% to 80% are singletons. Source material: memory CD4+ T cells from PBMCs. Subset: CD45RA-negative fraction. The source is a man aged 18-30 years in good health. Some clones in this sample may be carry-over from other donors' samples.

The chain uses TRBV30 and TRBJ1-1, with 9 bases that match TRBD1. This CDR3 has 13 residues. J gave up 5 bases and V 3 bases, and 4 bases lay outside the gene matches. Germline assignment: CDR1 GTSNPN and CDR2 SVGIG (reference sequence). The CDR3 spells CAWRTGGVTEAFF. DNA for the CDR3: TGTGCCTGGAGGACAGGGGGGGTGACTGAAGCTTTCTTT.

The V call is TRBV9, the J call TRBJ1-3, with a weak D call TRBD1 (5 bases). The CDR3 runs to 14 residues. The germline V gene encodes CDR1 SGDLS and CDR2 YYNGEE. V was pared by 4 bases and J by 3 bases, with 11 bases between. The CDR3 loop reads CASSPTGFGNTIYF. CDR3 DNA sequence: TGTGCCAGCAGCCCTACAGGCTTTGGAAACACCATATATTTT.

The chain employs TRBV5-1 and TRBJ2-2; TRBD1 aligns across 8 bases. The CDR3 length is 15 residues. The trim removed 3 bases at V and 8 bases at J, leaving 9 bases unmatched. Germline CDR1 reads SGHRS; CDR2 reads YFSETQ. The CDR3 nucleotides read TGCGCCAGCAGCTCCGGACAGGGAGTCGCGGGGGAGCTGTTTTTT. This sequence encodes CASSSGQGVAGELFF.

The chain employs TRBV7-6 and TRBJ2-3; 7 nucleotides agree with TRBD1. The length of the CDR3 is 16 residues. V gave up 2 bases and J gave up 0 bases; unmatched junction bases: 5. Germline values: CDR1 SGHVS, CDR2 FNYEAQ. CDR3 amino acids: CASSLKGGVSTDTQYF. For the CDR3, the DNA is TGTGCCAGCAGCTTAAAAGGGGGCGTTAGCACAGATACGCAGTATTTT.

Concerning this clone itself: It may be a read error: a sequence one base away is much more abundant. The J gene is TRBJ2-4, the V gene TRBV27; TRBD2 might be the D (6 bases). The CDR3 is 14 amino acids. In germline, CDR1 is MNHEY, CDR2 SMNVEV (reference sequence). V was trimmed by 6 bases and J by 15 bases, leaving 24 bases between them. CDR3 residues: CASRDNKAGPWTYF. The CDR3, as DNA: TGTGCCAGCAGAGACAATAAGGCGGGGCCCTGGACGTACTTC.

With respect to this clone: The same CDR3 can be traced to other DNA sequences in this sample. This chain links TRBV5-1 with TRBJ1-1; D gene unclear. CDR1 is SGHRS and CDR2 is YFSETQ in the germline V gene. The V gene lost 0 bases and the J gene lost 2 bases, with 5 bases spanning the gap. The CDR3 consists of 13 residues. CDR3: CASSLGDNTEAFF. CDR3 nucleotides: TGCGCCAGCAGCTTGGGGGATAACACTGAAGCTTTCTTT.

V gene TRBV11-2 combines with J gene TRBJ1-1; the D gene is possibly TRBD1 (5 bases). The CDR3 is 15 residues long. Between the trimmed V and J ends, which lost 0 bases and 4 bases, there was a span of 12 bases. The V gene's germline CDR1 is SGHAT and CDR2 FQNNGV. CDR3 sequence (DNA): TGTGCCAGCAGCTTAGATGGGGCCGAGGGCACTGAAGCTTTCTTT. Protein product: CASSLDGAEGTEAFF. The whole variable domain, remainder taken from reference TRBV11-2 and TRBJ1-1, is EAGVAQSPRYKIIEKRQSVAFWCNPISGHATLYWYQQILGQGPKLLIQFQNNGVVDDSQLPKDRFSAERLKGVDSTLKIQPAKLEDSAVYLCASSLDGAEGTEAFFGQGTRLTVV.

CDR3: CASSWTGRQGPQHF. In DNA, the CDR3 is TGTGCCAGCAGTTGGACAGGCCGGCAAGGGCCCCAGCATTTT. This chain links TRBV27 with TRBJ1-5; 7 bases fit TRBD1. Germline trimming cut 4 bases from V and 9 bases from J; bases unmatched to any gene: 9. The CDR3 is 14 residues long. The V gene's germline CDR1 is MNHEY and CDR2 SMNVEV (reference sequence).

The genes are TRBV28 and TRBJ2-3; the D call may be TRBD1 or TRBD2 (6 bases each). The CDR3 sequence is 16 residues long. CDR1 is MDHEN and CDR2 is SYDVKM in the germline V gene. The V end lost 5 bases, the J end lost 1 base, and 16 bases lay between the germline ends. The CDR3 is CASSPSASGGTDTQYF. The CDR3 nucleotides are TGTGCCAGCAGTCCTAGCGCCTCAGGGGGCACAGATACGCAGTATTTT. Variable domain in full (rest from reference TRBV28 and TRBJ2-3): DVKVTQSSRYLVKRTGEKVFLECVQDMDHENMFWYRQDPGLGLRLIYFSYDVKMKEKGDIPEGYSVSREKKERFSLILESASTNQTSMYLCASSPSASGGTDTQYFGPGTRLTVL.

Points on this clone: A much larger clone sits a single nucleotide away, making a read error possible. The genes are TRBV11-3 and TRBJ2-2; 11 nucleotides align to TRBD2. Per the germline V gene, CDR1 is SGHNT and CDR2 is YENEEA. The CDR3 is 13 amino acids. CDR3 nucleotide sequence: TGTGCAACTAGCGGGAGTCGGGCCGGGGAGCTGTTTTTT. Residues: CATSGSRAGELFF.

V is TRBV7-2 and J is TRBJ1-1; D might be TRBD1 (6 bases). Looked up from germline, CDR1 is SGHTA and CDR2 is FQGNSA. Trimming took 4 bases from V and 9 from J, leaving 15 bases between them. The CDR3 has 13 residues. CDR3 region: CASSSDTGSKAFF. The DNA of the CDR3 is TGTGCCAGCAGCTCGGACACAGGGTCAAAAGCTTTCTTT.

The rearrangement uses TRBV19 and TRBJ2-2; TRBD2 agrees at 7 bases. CDR1 and CDR2 from the germline V gene are LNHDA and SQIVND (reference sequence). CDR3 size: 15 residues. V shed 7 bases and J 4 bases; nucleotides not matched to a gene: 9. The CDR3 sequence: CASTGGPGGTGELFF. For the CDR3, the DNA is TGTGCCAGTACGGGGGGACCCGGGGGCACCGGGGAGCTGTTTTTT.

This chain joins TRBV5-1 and TRBJ1-3; D uncertain. CDR3 length equals 15 residues. V shed 3 bases and J shed 0 bases, with 10 bases lying between them. The germline gives CDR1 SGHRS, CDR2 YFSETQ. CDR3 protein: CASSSIGSSGNTIYF. The CDR3 nucleotides read TGCGCCAGCAGCTCAATAGGGAGCTCTGGAAACACCATATATTTT.

J is TRBJ1-1 and V is TRBV6-5, with TRBD1 identical over 7 bases. CDR3 length: 13 amino acids. In germline, CDR1 is MNHEY, CDR2 SVGAGI. The V segment lost 7 bases and the J segment 0 bases; nucleotides outside the gene matches: 2. The DNA for the CDR3 is TGTGCCAGCACCAGGGGGATGAACACTGAAGCTTTCTTT. Translating it yields CASTRGMNTEAFF.

This clone was counted only a few times. The CDR3 sequence is CASSISAGGLYEQYF. The DNA for the CDR3 is TGTGCCAGTAGTATCTCGGCAGGGGGCCTCTACGAGCAGTACTTC. This chain uses TRBV19 with TRBJ2-7; 8 bases match TRBD1. V dropped 3 bases and J dropped 3; count of bases not matched to a gene: 7. This CDR3 has 15 residues. The V gene's germline CDR1 is LNHDA and CDR2 SQIVND (reference sequence).

The chain has TRBV12-5 and TRBJ2-3; 9 nucleotides align to TRBD2. V gave up 5 bases and J gave up 3 bases; unmatched junction bases: 9. The CDR3 totals 16 residues. CDR1 is LGHNT and CDR2 is FRNRAP in the germline V gene. The CDR3 DNA reads TGTGCTAGTGGTCCAGGGATAGCGGGAGTAACAGATACGCAGTATTTT. Encoded protein: CASGPGIAGVTDTQYF.

The chain couples TRBV21-1 to TRBJ1-4; the DNA was not compared with TRBD1, the D call given in the table. TRBV21-1 is classified as a pseudogene. The CDR3 consists of 11 residues. The CDR3 sequence is CASRYREKLFF. CDR3 nucleotides: TGTGCCAGCAGATACAGGGAAAAACTGTTTTTT.

The chain combines TRBV27 with TRBJ1-1; D is unresolved. V shed 5 bases and J shed 0 bases, with 10 bases lying between them. The germline V gene has CDR1 MNHEY and CDR2 SMNVEV (reference sequence). The CDR3 loop spans 14 amino acids. CDR3 bases: TGTGCCAGCAGTCCCGGCCGGGTGAACACTGAAGCTTTCTTT. Its translation is CASSPGRVNTEAFF.

The V and J genes are TRBV5-6 and TRBJ1-1, with TRBD1 matching 9 bases. CDR3 length equals 16 residues. With 0 bases clipped from V and 1 base from J, the junction kept 4 bases outside the gene matches. Germline CDR1 and CDR2: SGHDT and YYEEEE. The CDR3 DNA reads as TGTGCCAGCAGCTTGGGGACAGGGGCGGGGAACACTGAAGCTTTCTTT. Protein sequence: CASSLGTGAGNTEAFF.

The J gene is TRBJ2-3, the V gene TRBV10-3, with no clear D. CDR3 length: 13 residues. The V end lost 5 bases, the J end lost 1 base, and 7 bases lay between the germline ends. CDR1 and CDR2 (germline): ENHRY, SYGVKD. CDR3 bases: TGTGCCATCAGTCGCGGCGGCACAGATACGCAGTATTTT. The encoded protein is CAISRGGTDTQYF.

This clone showed up just once. V is TRBV5-1 and J is TRBJ1-6; perhaps TRBD1 as D (5 bases). Germline CDR1 SGHRS, CDR2 YFSETQ. The V end was cut by 0 bases, the J end by 10 bases, with 14 bases between. The CDR3 is 15 amino acids. CDR3 residues: CASSLAGRGRSPLHF. CDR3 DNA: TGCGCCAGCAGCTTGGCCGGGAGGGGAAGATCACCCCTCCACTTT. Looking up the rest from reference TRBV5-1 and TRBJ1-6 gives the full variable domain: KAGVTQTPRYLIKTRGQQVTLSCSPISGHRSVSWYQQTPGQGLQFLFEYFSETQRNKGNFPGRFSGRQFSNSRSEMNVSTLELGDSALYLCASSLAGRGRSPLHFGNGTRLTVT.

The gene calls are TRBV5-1 and TRBJ1-2, with 8 bases fitting TRBD1. The CDR3 spans 15 residues. J gave up 6 bases and V 0 bases, and 7 bases lay outside the gene matches. Germline V gene sequence: CDR1 SGHRS, CDR2 YFSETQ. CDR3 protein: CASSLAGQGGDGYTF. The CDR3 DNA is TGCGCCAGCAGCTTGGCCGGACAGGGAGGAGATGGCTACACCTTC.

The V gene is TRBV7-3, the J gene TRBJ2-1; the D call may be TRBD1 or TRBD2 (5 bases each). The V end lost 5 bases, the J end lost 0 bases, and 14 bases lay between the germline ends. This CDR3 is 16 amino acids long. Germline V lookup: CDR1 SGHTA, CDR2 FQGTGA. As DNA, the CDR3 is TGTGCCAGCAGCCTCAACTCAGGGACCTCCTACAATGAGCAGTTCTTC. Protein: CASSLNSGTSYNEQFF.

This rearrangement joins TRBV27 to TRBJ1-4; possibly TRBD1 for D (6 bases). CDR1 and CDR2 (germline): MNHEY, SMNVEV (reference sequence). The CDR3 spans 14 residues. The ends were cut back, 6 bases at V and 5 bases at J, with 13 bases in the middle. For the CDR3, the DNA is TGTGCCAGCAGCAGGGGCGGTGGAAATGAAAAACTGTTTTTT. Protein product: CASSRGGGNEKLFF.

The table lists this clone with a few counts. Being one base from a much bigger clone, this may be a read error. Other DNA sequences in the same sample also yield this CDR3. This rearrangement joins TRBV28 to TRBJ1-2; no definite D call. Germline V gene sequence: CDR1 MDHEN, CDR2 SYDVKM. CDR3 length: 10 residues. V lost 5 bases to trimming and J lost 5 bases, with 3 bases between them. Here the CDR3 reads CASSRYGYTF. The CDR3 DNA reads TGTGCCAGCAGTCGGTATGGCTACACCTTC.

This chain connects TRBV6-6 to TRBJ2-7; D remains ambiguous. There are 12 residues in the CDR3. V was shortened by 5 bases and J by 9 bases, with 14 bases between the two germline ends. Per the germline V gene, CDR1 is MNHNY and CDR2 is SVGAGI (reference sequence). CDR3 in amino acids: CASSNVPFRQYF. The CDR3 region has the DNA TGTGCCAGCAGTAACGTCCCCTTTAGGCAGTACTTC.

Notes on this clone: Its ends do not fully match the called genes, so a read error is possible. The chain joins TRBV5-1 to TRBJ2-3, with 14 bases matching TRBD2. CDR3 length: 17 residues. Germline values: CDR1 SGHRS, CDR2 YFSETQ. CDR3 amino acids: CASSRSGTSGSKDTQYF. Here the CDR3 DNA reads TGCGCCAGCAGCCGCTCCGGGACTAGCGGGAGCAAAGATACGCAGTATTTT. Full variable domain (outside the CDR3, taken from reference TRBV5-1 and TRBJ2-3): KAGVTQTPRYLIKTRGQQVTLSCSPISGHRSVSWYQQTPGQGLQFLFEYFSETQRNKGNFPGRFSGRQFSNSRSEMNVSTLELGDSALYLCASSRSGTSGSKDTQYFGPGTRLTVL.

About this clone itself: This same CDR3 is encoded by further DNA sequences in the sample. In nucleotides, the CDR3 is TGCAGTGCTAGCCCGGGCTACGAGCAGTACTTC. This translates into CSASPGYEQYF. The V gene is TRBV20-1, the J gene TRBJ2-7; D not certain. Deletions cut 3 bases from V and 3 bases from J, with 6 bases between. The CDR3 covers 11 residues. The germline CDR1 and CDR2 sequences are DFQATT and SNEGSKA (reference sequence).

The rearrangement links TRBV5-1 to TRBJ2-1, with D tentatively TRBD2 (6 bases). With 7 bases removed from V and 5 bases from J, the gap between germline ends came to 13 bases. Germline assignment: CDR1 SGHRS and CDR2 YFSETQ. This CDR3 spans 13 amino acids. Here the CDR3 DNA reads TGCGCCAGCGCCGTGGGGGGTAACAATGAGCAGTTCTTC. The encoded protein is CASAVGGNNEQFF.